Listed below are T cell receptor beta chains from one sample, sequenced in a study of blood T cell repertoires in COVID-19. Method: immunoSEQ multiplex PCR; TCRdb's copy keeps in-frame clones and lacks some. The table has around 250,000 clones, about 80% seen once. Sequencing was performed on PBMCs or T cells enriched from blood (not recorded which). Every receptor here comes from a middle-aged man who had recovered from COVID-19. Each CDR3 is given with its conserved first and last residue. The order of the fields is J gene, V gene, CDR3 protein.

TRBJ2-1	TRBV24-1	CATSDPLGSGSGKTYNEQFF
TRBJ2-7	TRBV11-2	CASSLISGGYEQYF
TRBJ1-5	TRBV7-2	CASSKGQGNQPQHF
TRBJ2-7	TRBV29-1	CSASQGSDEQYF
TRBJ1-1	TRBV3-1/TRBV3-2	CASSPLRGRAFF
TRBJ2-7	TRBV5-6	CASSLKSLAGGYEQYF
TRBJ1-2	TRBV18	CASSPGTGADGYTF
TRBJ2-5	TRBV14	CASSQSREQETQYF
TRBJ1-2	TRBV5-1	CASSPTPRDREVKGGYTF
TRBJ1-2	TRBV7-9	CASTSIGVRGYTF
TRBJ2-7	TRBV6-6	CASSYSAGFRAYEQYF
TRBJ1-5	TRBV28	CASRTGTENQPQHF
TRBJ1-2	TRBV3-1/TRBV3-2	CASSQGPNGGYTF
TRBJ2-1	TRBV27	CASSPLSRSYNEQFF
TRBJ1-1	TRBV5-4	CASSLGTVYAEAFF
TRBJ1-1	TRBV6-1	CASSETGGRGVEAFF
TRBJ1-1	TRBV27	CASSTHRGTEAFF
TRBJ1-1	TRBV18	CASSPGQGNTEAFF
TRBJ1-2	TRBV7-3	CASSLTGVGYGYTF
TRBJ1-5	TRBV7-9	CASSSGTGRNQPQHF
TRBJ2-2	TRBV12-3/TRBV12-4	CASSGYEGGELFF